The next 27 T cell receptor beta chains were all read from a single sample in a study of blood T cell repertoires in COVID-19. Profiled with immunoSEQ multiplex PCR; TCRdb holds only in-frame clones, not every one. The sample includes over 200,000 clones, roughly nine tenths seen only once; the top ten take 11%. The specimen sequenced was PBMCs or T cells enriched from blood (not recorded which). Receptor source: a man aged 25-40 years who had recovered from COVID-19.

This sequence joins TRBV28 and TRBJ1-5; perhaps TRBD1 as D (6 bases). The CDR3 runs 14 residues. Trimming took off 5 bases at V and 2 bases at J, with 10 bases between the two ends. Germline V CDR1 and CDR2: MDHEN, SYDVKM. CDR3 bases: TGTGCCAGCAGTACAAGGACAGGCAATCAGCCCCAGCATTTT. It encodes CASSTRTGNQPQHF.

This clone was picked up one time. The chain couples TRBV11-2 to TRBJ2-1; D is unresolved. The V gene's germline CDR1 is SGHAT and CDR2 FQNNGV. CDR3 length: 16 residues. V gave up 1 base and J gave up 5 bases, with 15 bases separating them. In DNA, the CDR3 is TGTGCCAGCAGCTTAGTGCGCTTCGAACCCCACAATGAGCAGTTCTTC. Encoded protein: CASSLVRFEPHNEQFF.

This clone has a handful of counts. J is TRBJ1-5 and V is TRBV30; no clear D. V was shortened by 8 bases and J by 6 bases, with 26 bases between the two germline ends. The CDR3 extends over 16 amino acids. Germline loops: CDR1 GTSNPN, CDR2 SVGIG (reference sequence). CDR3 residues: CAGQRAGGTIGQPQHF. In DNA form, the CDR3 reads TGTGCCGGGCAGAGGGCAGGCGGTACGATAGGTCAGCCCCAGCATTTT.

This chain uses TRBV11-2 with TRBJ2-7, with 7 nucleotides matching TRBD2. Trimming removed 3 bases from V and 7 bases from J; junction bases left unmatched: 9. The CDR3 sequence is 14 residues long. Germline V gene sequence: CDR1 SGHAT, CDR2 FQNNGV. The CDR3 DNA is TGTGCCAGCAGCTTCGGGCTAGCGGCGAATGAGCAGTACTTC. Translated: CASSFGLAANEQYF.

This chain connects TRBV28 to TRBJ2-7, with 8 bases fitting TRBD2. V shed 10 bases and J 5 bases; nucleotides not matched to a gene: 10. CDR3 size: 13 residues. Germline CDR1 MDHEN, CDR2 SYDVKM. The CDR3 is CANSPGLGHEQYF. DNA for the CDR3: TGTGCCAACTCTCCGGGACTAGGGCACGAGCAGTACTTC.

This CDR3 reads CASSSDRGTEAFF. The CDR3 region has the DNA TGTGCCAGCAGTTCTGACAGGGGGACTGAAGCTTTCTTT. This rearrangement joins TRBV12-3 or TRBV12-4 to TRBJ1-1, with TRBD1 matching over 9 bases. Losses at the gene ends were 4 bases for V and 5 bases for J; bases not matched to a gene: 2. This CDR3 is 13 amino acids long.

This chain links TRBV6-5 with TRBJ2-7; 7 bases are a match to TRBD2. The CDR3 consists of 14 residues. CDR1 is MNHEY, CDR2 SVGAGI, per germline. V dropped 5 bases and J dropped 3; count of bases not matched to a gene: 7. CDR3 sequence reads: CASSPGTTLYEQYF. CDR3 in DNA: TGTGCCAGCAGTCCCGGGACTACCCTCTACGAGCAGTACTTC.

The V and J genes are TRBV2 and TRBJ2-7; D is perhaps TRBD2 (6 bases). Germline V gene data show CDR1 as SNHLY and CDR2 as FYNNEI. This CDR3 comprises 18 residues. Trimming took off 5 bases at V and 0 bases at J, with 23 bases between the two ends. In DNA form, the CDR3 reads TGTGCCAGCAGTCAAAACTTTGGTCGGCTAGCGACCTCCTACGAGCAGTACTTC. Translated: CASSQNFGRLATSYEQYF.

The CDR3 sequence: CASSPRLSRGRETQYF. As DNA, the CDR3 is TGTGCCAGCAGCCCCCGTCTGTCTAGGGGGCGGGAGACCCAGTACTTC. V and J are TRBV13 and TRBJ2-5; 7 nucleotides line up with TRBD1. V shed 5 bases, J shed 5 bases, and the junction held 14 bases outside the gene matches. The length of the CDR3 is 16 residues. Germline V gives CDR1 PRHDT, CDR2 FYEKMQ (reference sequence).

The CDR3 sequence: CASSVRQGDGYTF. As DNA, the CDR3 is TGTGCCAGCAGTGTAAGACAGGGGGATGGCTACACCTTC. The V gene is TRBV5-6, the J gene TRBJ1-2; 9 bases are a match to TRBD1. Germline V CDR1 and CDR2: SGHDT, YYEEEE. Trimming at V came to 5 bases and at J to 6 bases, leaving 5 bases not matched to a gene. The length of the CDR3 is 13 residues.

This clone was observed a few times. The chain has TRBV6-5 and TRBJ2-5, with unresolved D. The CDR3 length is 11 residues. V was trimmed by 7 bases and J by 4 bases, leaving 7 bases between them. Germline-derived CDR1 and CDR2 are MNHEY and SVGAGI. CDR3 sequence: CASKRGETQYF. The CDR3 nucleotides read TGTGCCAGCAAACGCGGAGAGACCCAGTACTTC.

This clone was seen a single time. The rearrangement joins TRBV5-1 to TRBJ1-5, with 7 nucleotides matching TRBD1. V lost 4 bases to trimming and J lost 6 bases; unmatched junction nucleotides: 10. CDR3 size: 15 residues. From germline, CDR1 is SGHRS and CDR2 YFSETQ. The CDR3 coding sequence is TGCGCCAGCAGCCGGGGTACAGGGGTGCGTCAGCCCCAGCATTTT. Translation: CASSRGTGVRQPQHF.

The chain joins TRBV27 to TRBJ1-2, with a possible D match to TRBD1 (5 bases). CDR1 is MNHEY and CDR2 is SMNVEV in the germline V gene (reference sequence). The CDR3 has 16 residues. V lost 4 bases to trimming and J lost 4 bases, with 19 bases between them. CDR3 residues: CASSSDGSGRGYGYTF. The CDR3 region has the DNA TGTGCCAGCAGTTCCGACGGCTCCGGGAGGGGCTATGGCTACACCTTC.

The chain uses TRBV6-4 and TRBJ2-6, with 7 positions matching TRBD1. The junction had 2 bases not matched to a gene; V was cut back by 7 bases and J by 2 bases. The germline V gene encodes CDR1 MRHNA and CDR2 SNTAGT. The CDR3 contains 14 residues. The CDR3 region is CASTDRAGANVLTF. As DNA, the CDR3 is TGTGCCAGCACCGACAGGGCTGGGGCCAACGTCCTGACTTTC.

Regarding this clone: This specimen includes other DNA sequences encoding the same CDR3. This sequence joins TRBV18 and TRBJ1-1; D uncertain. V dropped 2 bases and J dropped 1 base, with 5 bases sitting between them. This CDR3 has 13 amino acids. Germline CDR1 reads KGHSH; CDR2 reads LQKENI. The CDR3 bases are TGTGCCAGCTCACCAGCGGAGAACACTGAAGCTTTCTTT. Residues: CASSPAENTEAFF.

The chain is built from TRBV5-1 and TRBJ1-6; 9 nucleotides agree with TRBD1. Germline V CDR1 and CDR2: SGHRS, YFSETQ. The junction had 2 bases not matched to a gene; V was cut back by 3 bases and J by 7 bases. The CDR3 has 14 residues. CDR3 residues: CASSSGTGNSPLHF. The CDR3, as DNA: TGCGCCAGCAGCTCCGGGACAGGGAATTCACCCCTCCACTTT.

CDR3 nucleotides: TGTGCCAGCAGCTTTTACTTACAGGGGGCCGAAGCTTTCTTT. It yields the protein CASSFYLQGAEAFF. The J gene is TRBJ1-1, the V gene TRBV7-2; TRBD1 agrees at 9 bases. CDR1 SGHTA and CDR2 FQGNSA come from the germline V gene. V lost 3 bases to trimming and J lost 8 bases; unmatched junction nucleotides: 7. The CDR3 sequence is 14 residues long.

The V call is TRBV27, the J call TRBJ1-2; D unresolved. Per germline, CDR1 MNHEY and CDR2 SMNVEV (reference sequence). CDR3 length: 13 amino acids. V lost 3 bases and J 2 bases, leaving 7 bases between the germline ends. The CDR3 coding sequence is TGTGCCAGCAGTTTTGGACTGAACTATGGCTACACCTTC. This sequence encodes CASSFGLNYGYTF.

The chain joins TRBV5-1 to TRBJ2-1, with 10 bases that match TRBD2. Germline CDR1 and CDR2: SGHRS and YFSETQ. V was pared by 3 bases and J by 5 bases, with 2 bases of the junction left unmatched. This CDR3 has 14 amino acids. CDR3 residues: CASSWTSGDNEQFF. The CDR3, as DNA: TGCGCCAGCAGCTGGACTAGCGGAGACAATGAGCAGTTCTTC.

The J gene is TRBJ2-1, the V gene TRBV12-3 or TRBV12-4; the D is unclear. V lost 2 bases and J lost 2, with 4 bases in between. The length of the CDR3 is 13 residues. The CDR3 is CASSLYPYNEQFF. CDR3 DNA: TGTGCCAGCAGTTTATATCCCTACAATGAGCAGTTCTTC.

This chain connects TRBV11-2 to TRBJ2-7, with TRBD1 as a possible D gene (6 bases). Deletions cut 0 bases from V and 5 bases from J, with 11 bases between. CDR1 is SGHAT and CDR2 is FQNNGV in the germline V gene. The CDR3 runs to 14 residues. CDR3 nucleotide sequence: TGTGCCAGCAGCTTAGATGACAGGCAGGACGAGCAGTACTTC. Encoded protein: CASSLDDRQDEQYF.

The gene calls are TRBV4-2 and TRBJ1-2; TRBD1 matches 9 bases. The germline gives CDR1 LGHNA, CDR2 YNFKEQ. J gave up 2 bases and V 3 bases, and 4 bases lay outside the gene matches. The CDR3 length is 15 residues. The CDR3 sequence: CASSQGTGRNYGYTF. The CDR3 bases are TGTGCCAGCAGCCAGGGGACAGGGAGAAACTATGGCTACACCTTC.

The chain uses TRBV27 and TRBJ2-7; TRBD2 agrees at 7 bases. This CDR3 spans 15 amino acids. The trim removed 6 bases at V and 3 bases at J, leaving 11 bases unmatched. CDR1 is MNHEY, CDR2 SMNVEV, per germline (reference sequence). The CDR3 region is CASRRTGTNDYEQYF. The CDR3 nucleotides read TGTGCCAGCAGACGTACCGGGACTAATGACTACGAGCAGTACTTC.

V usage is TRBV5-4 and J usage is TRBJ2-3; D gene uncertain. V was pared by 6 bases and J by 10 bases, with 15 bases between. The CDR3 is 12 amino acids. CDR1 SGHNT and CDR2 YYREEE come from the germline V gene (reference sequence). The DNA for the CDR3 is TGTGCCAGCAACTCGGTTTCCCAGGCGCAGTATTTT. Amino acids: CASNSVSQAQYF.

The gene calls are TRBV19 and TRBJ2-2, with 7 bases that match TRBD2. The CDR3 is 14 residues long. Germline trimming cut 7 bases from V and 4 bases from J; bases unmatched to any gene: 6. CDR1 and CDR2 (germline): LNHDA, SQIVND (reference sequence). Written as DNA, the CDR3 is TGTGCCAGTATCCATTCGGGGGGCACCGGGGAGCTGTTTTTT. This gives the protein CASIHSGGTGELFF. The whole variable domain, remainder taken from reference TRBV19 and TRBJ2-2, is DGGITQSPKYLFRKEGQNVTLSCEQNLNHDAMYWYRQDPGQGLRLIYYSQIVNDFQKGDIAEGYSVSREKKESFPLTVTSAQKNPTAFYLCASIHSGGTGELFFGEGSRLTVL.

The chain links TRBV5-5 to TRBJ2-5, with 8 bases fitting TRBD1. The CDR3 has 19 residues. Germline CDR1 and CDR2: SGHKS and YYEKEE (reference sequence). V dropped 2 bases and J dropped 5; count of bases not matched to a gene: 20. The CDR3 DNA is TGTGCCAGCAGCTTAATAGGGGCTTGGACAGGGCCCGGTTTGGAGACCCAGTACTTC. Protein product: CASSLIGAWTGPGLETQYF.

V and J are TRBV4-3 and TRBJ1-5; 9 bases are shared with TRBD1. The CDR3 is 17 residues long. V was pared by 0 bases and J by 8 bases, with 11 bases of the junction left unmatched. The germline V gene encodes CDR1 LGHNA and CDR2 YSLEER. The DNA of the CDR3 is TGCGCCAGCAGCCAAGAAAGGTCCGGGACAGGGCTAGAGCCCCAGCATTTT. Amino acid sequence: CASSQERSGTGLEPQHF.